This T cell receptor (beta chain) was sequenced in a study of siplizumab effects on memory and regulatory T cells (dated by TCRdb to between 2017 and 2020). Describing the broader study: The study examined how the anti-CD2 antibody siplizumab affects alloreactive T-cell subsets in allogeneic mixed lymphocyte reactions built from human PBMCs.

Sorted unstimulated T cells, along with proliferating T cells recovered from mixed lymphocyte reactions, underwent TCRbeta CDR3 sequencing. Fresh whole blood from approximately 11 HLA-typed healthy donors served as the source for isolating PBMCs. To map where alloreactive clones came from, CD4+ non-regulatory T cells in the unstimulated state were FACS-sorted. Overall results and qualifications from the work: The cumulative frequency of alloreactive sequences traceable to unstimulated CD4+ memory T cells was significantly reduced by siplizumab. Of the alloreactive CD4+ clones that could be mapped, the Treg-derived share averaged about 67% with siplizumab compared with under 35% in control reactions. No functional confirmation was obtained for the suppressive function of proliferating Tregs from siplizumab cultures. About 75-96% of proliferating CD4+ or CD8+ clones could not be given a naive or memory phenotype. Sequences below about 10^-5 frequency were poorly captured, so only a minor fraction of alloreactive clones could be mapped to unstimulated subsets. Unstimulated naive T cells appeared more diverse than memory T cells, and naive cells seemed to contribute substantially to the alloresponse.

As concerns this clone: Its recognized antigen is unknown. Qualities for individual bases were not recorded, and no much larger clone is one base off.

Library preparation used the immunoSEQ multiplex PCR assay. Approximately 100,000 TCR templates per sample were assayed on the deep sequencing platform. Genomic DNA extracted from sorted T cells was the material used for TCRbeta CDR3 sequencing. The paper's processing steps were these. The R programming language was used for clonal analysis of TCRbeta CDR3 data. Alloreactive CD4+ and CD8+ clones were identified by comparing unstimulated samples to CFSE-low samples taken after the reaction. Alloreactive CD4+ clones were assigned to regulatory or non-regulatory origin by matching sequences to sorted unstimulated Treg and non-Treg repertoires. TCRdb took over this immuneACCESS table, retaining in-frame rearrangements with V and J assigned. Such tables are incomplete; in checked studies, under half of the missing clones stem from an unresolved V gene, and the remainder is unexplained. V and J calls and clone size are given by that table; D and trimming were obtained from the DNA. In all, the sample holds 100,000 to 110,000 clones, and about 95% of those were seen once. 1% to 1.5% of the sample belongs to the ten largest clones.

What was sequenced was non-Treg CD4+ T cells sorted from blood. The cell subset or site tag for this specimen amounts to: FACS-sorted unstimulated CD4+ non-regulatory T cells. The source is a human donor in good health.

The CDR3 here reads CASSFVTSGNNEQFF. The nucleotide sequence is given as TGTGCCAGCAGCTTTGTGACTAGCGGCAACAATGAGCAGTTCTTC. The rearranged chain carries TRBV7-9 and TRBJ2-1; TRBD2 aligns with 9 central bases. CDR1 is given as SEHNR and CDR2 as FQNEAQ, both from the germline V gene (reference sequence). V is pruned by 3 bases and J by 5 bases, leaving 5 bases of the junction without a gene match. From the cysteine through the phenylalanine, the CDR3 covers 15 amino acids. The kept DNA is CDR3 alone, 45 bases in frame from the first base.